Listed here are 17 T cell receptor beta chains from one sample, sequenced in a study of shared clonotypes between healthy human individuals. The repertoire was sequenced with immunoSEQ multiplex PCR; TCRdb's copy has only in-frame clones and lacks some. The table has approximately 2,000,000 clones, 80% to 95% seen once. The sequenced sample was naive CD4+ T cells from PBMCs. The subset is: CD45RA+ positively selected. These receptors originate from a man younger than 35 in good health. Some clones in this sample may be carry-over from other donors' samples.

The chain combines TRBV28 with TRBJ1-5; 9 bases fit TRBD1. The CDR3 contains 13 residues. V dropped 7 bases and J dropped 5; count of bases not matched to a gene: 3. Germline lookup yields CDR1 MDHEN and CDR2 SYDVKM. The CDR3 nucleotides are TGTGCCAGCACCAGGACAGGGGATCAGCCCCAGCATTTT. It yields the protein CASTRTGDQPQHF.

CDR3: CASSFRGQFTNNEQFF. The CDR3 DNA follows: TGTGCCAGCAGTTTCCGGGGACAGTTTACTAACAATGAGCAGTTCTTC. The J gene is TRBJ2-1, the V gene TRBV28, with TRBD1 matching 7 bases. Trimming at V came to 3 bases and at J to 5 bases, leaving 10 bases not matched to a gene. Germline V gives CDR1 MDHEN, CDR2 SYDVKM. The CDR3 runs 16 residues.

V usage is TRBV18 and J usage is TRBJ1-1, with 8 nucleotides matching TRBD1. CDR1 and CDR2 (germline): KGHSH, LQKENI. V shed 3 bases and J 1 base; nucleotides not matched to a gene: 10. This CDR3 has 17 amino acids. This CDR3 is CASSPAPLTGANTEAFF. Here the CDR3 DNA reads TGTGCCAGCTCACCCGCCCCGCTGACAGGGGCGAACACTGAAGCTTTCTTT.

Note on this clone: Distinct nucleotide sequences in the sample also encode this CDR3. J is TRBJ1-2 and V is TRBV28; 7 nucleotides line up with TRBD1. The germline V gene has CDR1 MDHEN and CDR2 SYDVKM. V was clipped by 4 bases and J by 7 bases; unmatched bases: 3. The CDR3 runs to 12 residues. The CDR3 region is CASSSDRAGYTF. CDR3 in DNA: TGTGCCAGCAGTTCAGACAGGGCTGGCTACACCTTC.

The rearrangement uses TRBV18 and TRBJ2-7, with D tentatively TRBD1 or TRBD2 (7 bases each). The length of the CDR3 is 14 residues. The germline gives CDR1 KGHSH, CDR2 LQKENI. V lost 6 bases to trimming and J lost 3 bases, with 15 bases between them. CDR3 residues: CASSDREGNYEQYF. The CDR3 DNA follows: TGTGCCAGCTCCGACAGGGAGGGTAACTACGAGCAGTACTTC. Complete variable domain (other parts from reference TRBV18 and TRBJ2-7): NAGVMQNPRHLVRRRGQEARLRCSPMKGHSHVYWYRQLPEEGLKFMVYLQKENIIDESGMPKERFSAEFPKEGPSILRIQQVVRGDSAAYFCASSDREGNYEQYFGPGTRLTVT.

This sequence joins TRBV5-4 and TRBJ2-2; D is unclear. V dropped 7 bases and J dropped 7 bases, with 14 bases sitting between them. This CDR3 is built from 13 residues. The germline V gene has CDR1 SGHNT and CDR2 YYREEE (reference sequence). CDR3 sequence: CASAQGFDGELFF. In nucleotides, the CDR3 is TGTGCCAGCGCTCAAGGCTTCGACGGGGAGCTGTTTTTT.

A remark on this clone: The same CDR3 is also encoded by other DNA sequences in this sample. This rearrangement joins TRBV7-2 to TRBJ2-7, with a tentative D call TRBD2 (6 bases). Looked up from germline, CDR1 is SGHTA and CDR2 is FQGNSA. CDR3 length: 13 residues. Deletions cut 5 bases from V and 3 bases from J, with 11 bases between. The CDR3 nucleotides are TGTGCCAGCAGCCTTTTGGGGGGCTACGAGCAGTACTTC. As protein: CASSLLGGYEQYF.

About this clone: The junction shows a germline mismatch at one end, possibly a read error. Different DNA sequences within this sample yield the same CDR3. CDR3 nucleotide sequence: TGTGCCAGCAGCTTAACCGGGACGGGGAACACTGAAGCCTTCTTT. Translation gives CASSLTGTGNTEAFF. The rearrangement uses TRBV7-3 and TRBJ1-1; D possibly corresponds to TRBD1 (5 bases). Germline V CDR1 and CDR2: SGHTA, FQGTGA. CDR3 length: 15 amino acids.

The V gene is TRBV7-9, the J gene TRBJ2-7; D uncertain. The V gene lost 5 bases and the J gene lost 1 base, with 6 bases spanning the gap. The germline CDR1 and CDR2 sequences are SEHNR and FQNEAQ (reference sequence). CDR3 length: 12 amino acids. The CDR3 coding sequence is TGTGCCAGCAGCCCAAGGTCCTACGAGCAGTACTTC. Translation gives CASSPRSYEQYF.

The CDR3 DNA reads TGTGCCAGCAGCCACTGGACAGAACAAGAGACCCAGTACTTC. Translation: CASSHWTEQETQYF. The chain has TRBV7-8 and TRBJ2-5; tentative D call: TRBD1 (6 bases). The CDR3 has 14 residues. CDR1 and CDR2 (germline): SGHVS, FQNEAQ. Trimming left V 5 bases short and J 2 bases short, with 12 bases between.

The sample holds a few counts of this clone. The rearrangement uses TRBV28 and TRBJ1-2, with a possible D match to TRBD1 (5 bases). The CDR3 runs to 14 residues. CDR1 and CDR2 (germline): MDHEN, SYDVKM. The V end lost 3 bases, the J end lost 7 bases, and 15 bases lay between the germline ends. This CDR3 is CASSFVRGSGGYTF. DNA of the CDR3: TGTGCCAGCAGTTTTGTCCGGGGCTCCGGTGGCTACACCTTC.

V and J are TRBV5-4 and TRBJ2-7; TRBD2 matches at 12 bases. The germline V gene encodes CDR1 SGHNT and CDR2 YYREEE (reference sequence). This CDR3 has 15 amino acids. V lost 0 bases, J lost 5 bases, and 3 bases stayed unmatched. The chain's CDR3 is CASSLVASGRDEQYF. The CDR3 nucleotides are TGTGCCAGCAGCTTGGTGGCTAGCGGGAGGGACGAGCAGTACTTC.

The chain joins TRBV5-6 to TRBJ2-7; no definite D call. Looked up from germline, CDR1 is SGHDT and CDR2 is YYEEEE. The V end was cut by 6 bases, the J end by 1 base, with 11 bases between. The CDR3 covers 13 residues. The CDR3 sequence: CASTPRRSYEQYF. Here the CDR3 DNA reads TGTGCCAGCACCCCGCGGCGGTCCTACGAGCAGTACTTC.

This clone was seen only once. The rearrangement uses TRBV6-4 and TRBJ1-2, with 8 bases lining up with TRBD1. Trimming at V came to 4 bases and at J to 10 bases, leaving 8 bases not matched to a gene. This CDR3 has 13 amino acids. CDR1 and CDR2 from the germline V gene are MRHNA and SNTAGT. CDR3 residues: CASSAGGLRPYTF. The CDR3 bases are TGTGCCAGCAGTGCAGGGGGCCTGCGGCCCTACACCTTC.

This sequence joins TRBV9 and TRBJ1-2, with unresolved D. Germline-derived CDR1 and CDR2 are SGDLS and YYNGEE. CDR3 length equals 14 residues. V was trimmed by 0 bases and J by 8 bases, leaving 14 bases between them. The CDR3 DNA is TGTGCCAGCAGCGTAGTCGGGCAATCGTACGGCTACACCTTC. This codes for CASSVVGQSYGYTF.

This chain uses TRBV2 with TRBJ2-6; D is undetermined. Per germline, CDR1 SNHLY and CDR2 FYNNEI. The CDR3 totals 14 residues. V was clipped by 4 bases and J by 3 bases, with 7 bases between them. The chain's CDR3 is CASSVLGGANVLTF. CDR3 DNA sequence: TGTGCCAGCAGTGTCCTGGGTGGGGCCAACGTCCTGACTTTC.

The CDR3 bases are TGTGCCAGCAGCAGACAGGGACAGCCCCAGCATTTT. As protein: CASSRQGQPQHF. V gene TRBV7-9 combines with J gene TRBJ1-5, with TRBD1 matching over 7 bases. Germline V gene lookup returns CDR1 SEHNR and CDR2 FQNEAQ (reference sequence). The CDR3 extends over 12 amino acids. V trimming: 5 bases; J trimming: 7 bases; junction bases outside the gene matches: 2. Looking up the rest from reference TRBV7-9 and TRBJ1-5 gives the full variable domain: DTGVSQNPRHKITKRGQNVTFRCDPISEHNRLYWYRQTLGQGPEFLTYFQNEAQLEKSRLLSDRFSAERPKGSFSTLEIQRTEQGDSAMYLCASSRQGQPQHFGDGTRLSIL.